This paragraph reports one T cell receptor (beta chain). The data stem from a study of radiation and T cells in renal cell carcinoma. The CDR3 extends over 17 amino acids. J lost 0 bases, V lost 0 bases, and 2 bases had no gene match. Germline CDR1 is SGHRS and CDR2 is YFSETQ. The protocol was immunoSEQ multiplex PCR, while the TCRdb copy is restricted to in-frame clones and leaves out a portion. The sample has about 130,000 clones, about 88% seen once; the top ten hold about 11%. Indicated time point: baseline pretreatment blood. The treatment is: 15 Gy SBRT to primary tumor, nephrectomy 4 weeks later.

This chain links TRBV5-1 with TRBJ2-2; TRBD1 aligns across 10 bases. This receptor was obtained from a woman in her forties or fifties with renal cell carcinoma. The sample consisted of blood, taken from a patient whose treatment included radiotherapy and nephrectomy. The CDR3 coding sequence is TGCGCCAGCAGCTTGGATGGACAGGGGGCGAACACCGGGGAGCTGTTTTTT. Its translation is CASSLDGQGANTGELFF.